The entry below gives a single T cell receptor (beta chain) sequence along with its context. Its antigen is as yet unknown. The source of the sample is a study of cytomegalovirus exposure and HLA in healthy donors. The donors comprised healthy bone marrow donors. The PCR contained 60 Vbeta and 13 Jbeta primers. Methods used by the authors: There were tens of millions of unique TCR beta chains by a later count, and 10 million to 12 million of them were shared. The table came from immunoSEQ multiplex PCR; TCRdb's copy has only in-frame clones and leaves some out. The DNA was the basis for D and trimming; V, J and clone size are from that table. The table includes 85,000 to 100,000 clones, 90% detected once. General study results and limits: Later work found most CMV-associated TCR beta chains apparently HLA-restricted. Most sequenced TCRs were rare (though some public TCRs occurred in many donors).

Sequencing used PBMCs. The sequence came from a man in his late teens or twenties in good health and CMV-seronegative.

CDR3 protein: CASSTSGRANEQFF. CDR3 nucleotide sequence: TGTGCCAGTAGTACTAGCGGGAGGGCAAATGAGCAGTTCTTC. The rearrangement joins TRBV19 to TRBJ2-1; 12 bases are shared with TRBD2. V dropped 4 bases and J dropped 7; count of bases not matched to a gene: 2. From germline, CDR1 is LNHDA and CDR2 SQIVND (reference sequence). The CDR3 is 14 residues long.